This T cell receptor beta chain was found in a study of CD8 T cells in ankylosing spondylitis (dated by TCRdb to 2015 to 2018). Looking at the study overall: T cell receptor beta repertoires were profiled in healthy donors and ankylosing spondylitis patients so that disease-linked TCR variants could be found. In total, the full study cohort was made up of 100 to 140 healthy donors and more than 20 ankylosing spondylitis patients. Peripheral blood samples were taken, and synovial fluid was additionally collected from ankylosing spondylitis patients. The paper's findings and limits, for the study overall: Some motif variants were previously reported in synovial fluid and blood of reactive arthritis patients, suggesting common disease-initiation mechanisms. The disease-linked clones had a CD8+ phenotype and were found at relatively low frequencies in peripheral blood. Significant enrichment of the disease-linked clones was reported in matched synovial fluid samples from ankylosing spondylitis patients. Blood from ankylosing spondylitis patients appeared to be characterized by a TCR beta motif made up of several highly homologous amino acid variants.

This clonotype was counted at least ten times. This clone's antigen is unknown. The sample holds no much larger clone one base away, and base qualities are not on file. Reads for this sample came from an Illumina HiSeq 2500. Quantitative 5'-RACE with molecular barcodes was used to prepare TCR beta libraries. The published analysis was carried out like this. Disease-linked TCR variants were identified with a new computational method built on a probabilistic model of VDJ rearrangement. The raw public data were reprocessed by TCRdb itself: fastp quality trimming at Q25, MiXCR clonotype calling, in-frame beta chains only. Identical CDR3 protein sequences are pooled into one entry, listed with their most common genes and DNA. In this record, the V and J calls reflect TCRdb's handling and not the investigators' own analysis. Counted in this sample were 230,000 or so distinct CDR3 sequences; about 24% of them appeared once. The ten most abundant clones make up approximately 0.61% of the sample.

The CDR3 starts with the cysteine, ends with the phenylalanine, and has 15 residues. Just CDR3 DNA is preserved here, 45 bases in frame from base 1. Taken from the germline V gene (reference sequence), the CDR1 and CDR2 loops are SEHNR and FQNEAQ. V drops 3 bases and J drops 1 base, leaving 11 bases in between. The sequenced sample was blood, either unsorted or a sorted T cell fraction (not recorded which). The V gene is TRBV7-9 and the J gene is TRBJ2-3, with the D gene possibly TRBD1 or TRBD2, each one fitting 5 bases. The sequence came from a male donor with ankylosing spondylitis or in good health (not recorded which). The CDR3 protein: CASSFEGRGTDTQYF. The DNA sequence is as follows: TGTGCCAGCAGCTTCGAGGGGCGCGGCACAGATACGCAGTATTTT.